This TCR beta chain was recovered during a study of blood T cell repertoires in COVID-19. Study at large: The samples span acute and convalescent COVID-19 from the United States, Italy and Spain. PBMCs, B-cell-depleted T cells, or T cells were the source of the cDNA or gDNA that made up the material.

Deletions cut 0 bases from V and 0 bases from J, with 10 bases between. Germline CDR1 is SGHRS and CDR2 is YFSETQ. The CDR3 is 16 residues long. In the authors' methods: Researchers report that nucleated cell counts were estimated from reference gene primer amplification. Clones were read by immunoSEQ multiplex PCR, and TCRdb kept only the in-frame ones, dropping some. Clone size and the V and J calls come from that table; the DNA yielded D and trimming. The sample records about 300,000 clones, 83% being singletons. Sequenced: peripheral blood. The clonotype was recovered from a woman aged 45 to 65 who had recovered from COVID-19. The rearrangement links TRBV5-1 to TRBJ2-1; D unresolved. CDR3 sequence (DNA): TGCGCCAGCAGCTTGGTGGGCGAGAGCTCCTACAATGAGCAGTTCTTC. Translating it yields CASSLVGESSYNEQFF.